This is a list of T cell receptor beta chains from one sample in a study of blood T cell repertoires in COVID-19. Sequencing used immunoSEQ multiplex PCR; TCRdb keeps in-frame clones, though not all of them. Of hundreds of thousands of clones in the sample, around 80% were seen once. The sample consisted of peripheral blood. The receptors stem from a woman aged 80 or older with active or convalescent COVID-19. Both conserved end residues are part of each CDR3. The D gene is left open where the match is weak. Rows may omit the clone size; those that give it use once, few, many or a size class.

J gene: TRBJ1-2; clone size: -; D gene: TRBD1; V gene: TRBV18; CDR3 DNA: TGTGCCAGCTCACCACCTAGTAAGGGGGCTGAGTATGGCTACACCTTC; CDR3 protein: CASSPPSKGAEYGYTF
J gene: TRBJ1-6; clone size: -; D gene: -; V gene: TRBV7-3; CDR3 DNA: TGTGCCAGCAGCTTAATGGGCCAGCTAGGGGGGGTATATAATTCACCCCTCCACTTT; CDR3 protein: CASSLMGQLGGVYNSPLHF
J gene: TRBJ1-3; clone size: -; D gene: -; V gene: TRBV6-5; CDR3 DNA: TGTGCCAGCAGTTACAAGGGGGGGCGGGAAAACACCATATATTTT; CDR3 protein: CASSYKGGRENTIYF
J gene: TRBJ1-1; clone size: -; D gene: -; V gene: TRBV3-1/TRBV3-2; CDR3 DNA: TGTGCCAGCAGCCAAGGAGGACAGACGAACACTGAAGCTTTCTTT; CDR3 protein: CASSQGGQTNTEAFF
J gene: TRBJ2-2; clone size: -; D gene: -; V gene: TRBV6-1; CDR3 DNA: TGTGCCAGCAGTGAACGGGGAGGCGAAAACACCGGGGAGCTGTTTTTT; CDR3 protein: CASSERGGENTGELFF
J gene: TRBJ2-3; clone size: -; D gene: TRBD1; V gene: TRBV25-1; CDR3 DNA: TGTGCCAGCATCGGACAGGGTCTCCGAGATACGCAGTATTTT; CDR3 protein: CASIGQGLRDTQYF
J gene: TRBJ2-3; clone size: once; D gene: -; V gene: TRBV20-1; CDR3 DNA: TGCAGTTTAGGGGCAGATACGCAGTATTTT; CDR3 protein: CSLGADTQYF
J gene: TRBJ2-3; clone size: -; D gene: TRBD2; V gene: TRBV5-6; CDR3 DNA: TGTGCCAGCAGCTTGGTGGTAGCGGGAGCAACAGATACGCAGTATTTT; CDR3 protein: CASSLVVAGATDTQYF
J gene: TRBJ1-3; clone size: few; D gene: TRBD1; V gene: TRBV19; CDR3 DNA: TGTGCCAGTAGTATCCGACCGGGACAGTTCTCTGGAAACACCATATATTTT; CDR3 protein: CASSIRPGQFSGNTIYF
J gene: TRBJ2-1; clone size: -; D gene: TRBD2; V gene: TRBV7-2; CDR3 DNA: TGTGCCAGCAGCCGCGGGACGGGGGGGTACAATGAGCAGTTCTTC; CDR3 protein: CASSRGTGGYNEQFF
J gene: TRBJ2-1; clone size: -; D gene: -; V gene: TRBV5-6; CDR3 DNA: TGTGCCAGCAGCTCCTTGGGCTCCTCCCACTACAATGAGCAGTTCTTC; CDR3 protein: CASSSLGSSHYNEQFF
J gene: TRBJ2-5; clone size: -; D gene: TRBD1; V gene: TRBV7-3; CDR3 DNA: TGTGCCAGCAGCTTAATAGGGGGCGCACTTGGGGAGACCCAGTACTTC; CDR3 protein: CASSLIGGALGETQYF
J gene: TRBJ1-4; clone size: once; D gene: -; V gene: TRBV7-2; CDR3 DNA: TGTGCCAGCAGCGGCGGGCTGGGTGAAAAACTGTTTTTT; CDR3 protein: CASSGGLGEKLFF
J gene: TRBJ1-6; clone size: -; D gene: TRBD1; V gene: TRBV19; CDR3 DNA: TGTGCCAGTAGTACACTCCGACAGGGGCATTATAATTCACCCCTCCACTTT; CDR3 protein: CASSTLRQGHYNSPLHF
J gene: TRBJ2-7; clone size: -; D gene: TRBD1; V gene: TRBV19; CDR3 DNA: TGTGCCAGTAGTTCGGGACAGGGTCTCGACGAGCAGTACTTC; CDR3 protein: CASSSGQGLDEQYF
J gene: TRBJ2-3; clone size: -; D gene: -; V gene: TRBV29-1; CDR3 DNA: TGCAGCGTGGATCCTCAGGGGAGCTTT; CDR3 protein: CSVDPQGSF
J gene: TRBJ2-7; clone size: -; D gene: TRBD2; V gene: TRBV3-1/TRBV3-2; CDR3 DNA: TGTGCCAGCAGCCAGCGGGACTATCGATACGAGCAGTACTTC; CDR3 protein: CASSQRDYRYEQYF
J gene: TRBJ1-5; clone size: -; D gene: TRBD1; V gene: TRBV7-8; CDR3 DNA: TGTGCCAGCAGCCCGAGGGACAGGGAGAATCAGCCCCAGCATTTT; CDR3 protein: CASSPRDRENQPQHF
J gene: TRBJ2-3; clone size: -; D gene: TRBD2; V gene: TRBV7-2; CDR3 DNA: TGTGCCAGCAGCACCCGACTAGCGGGGGGGCCTGATACGCAGTATTTT; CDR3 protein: CASSTRLAGGPDTQYF
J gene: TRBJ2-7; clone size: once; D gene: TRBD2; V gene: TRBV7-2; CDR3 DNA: TGTGCCAGCAGCTTTTTAACTAGCGGGGAGCAGTACTTC; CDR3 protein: CASSFLTSGEQYF
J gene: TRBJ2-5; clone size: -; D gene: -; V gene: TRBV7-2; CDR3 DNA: TGTGCCAGCAGCTTAGTCAGGGCGTCTCAAGAGACCCAGTACTTC; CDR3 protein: CASSLVRASQETQYF
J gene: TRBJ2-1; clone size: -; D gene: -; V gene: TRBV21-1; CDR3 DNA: TGTGCCAGCAGCAAGACCCTTCCCGGTTGCGGAAATGAGCAGTTCTTC; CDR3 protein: CASSKTLPGCGNEQFF
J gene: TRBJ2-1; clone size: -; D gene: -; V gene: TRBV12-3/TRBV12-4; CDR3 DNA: TGTGCCAGCAGTTTAGGGGCAGACAATGAGCAGTTCTTC; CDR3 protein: CASSLGADNEQFF
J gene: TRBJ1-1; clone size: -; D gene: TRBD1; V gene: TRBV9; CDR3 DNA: TGTGCCAGCAGCGTAGGGGACAGAGAACAAGCTTTCTTT; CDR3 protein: CASSVGDREQAFF
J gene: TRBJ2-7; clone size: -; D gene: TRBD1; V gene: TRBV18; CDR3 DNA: TGTGCCAGCTCGGGTGAGACAGGGTTAACCTACGAGCAGTACTTC; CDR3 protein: CASSGETGLTYEQYF
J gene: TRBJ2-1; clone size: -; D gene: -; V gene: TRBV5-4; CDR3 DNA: TGTGCCAGCAGCTTCCCCCCCGGGAGCACCCCCAATGAGCAGTTCTTC; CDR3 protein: CASSFPPGSTPNEQFF
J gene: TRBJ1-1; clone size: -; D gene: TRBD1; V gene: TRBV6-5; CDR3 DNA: TGTGCCAGCGGGTACTACAGGGGATTGCCTGAAGCTTTCTTT; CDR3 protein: CASGYYRGLPEAFF
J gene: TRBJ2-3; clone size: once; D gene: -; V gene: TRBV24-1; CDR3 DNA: TGTGCCACCAGTGACCCTCTCGGTTCAGGAGATACGCAGTATTTT; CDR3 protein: CATSDPLGSGDTQYF
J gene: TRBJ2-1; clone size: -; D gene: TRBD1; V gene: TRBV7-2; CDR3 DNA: TGTGCCAGCAGCTCGGACAGGGGATCCTACAATGAGCAGTTCTTC; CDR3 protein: CASSSDRGSYNEQFF
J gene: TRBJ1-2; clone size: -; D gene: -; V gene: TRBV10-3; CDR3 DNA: TGTGCCATCAACAAGGCTACGGCGAAAGACCTCGGGGGCTACACCTTC; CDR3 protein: CAINKATAKDLGGYTF
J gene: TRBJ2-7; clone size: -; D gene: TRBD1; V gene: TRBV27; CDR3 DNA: TGTGCCAGCAGTTCCTCCGTTGGACAGGGATACCACGAGCAGTACTTC; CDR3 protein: CASSSSVGQGYHEQYF
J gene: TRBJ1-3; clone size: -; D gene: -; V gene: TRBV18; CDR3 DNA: TGTGCCAGCTCACCGCGGACAGCAAGACTTTCCGGAAACACCATATATTTT; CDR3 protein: CASSPRTARLSGNTIYF
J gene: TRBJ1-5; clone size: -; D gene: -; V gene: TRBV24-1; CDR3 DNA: TGTGCCACCAGTGATCCACAGGTTTCCAGCCAGCCCCAGCATTTT; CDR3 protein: CATSDPQVSSQPQHF
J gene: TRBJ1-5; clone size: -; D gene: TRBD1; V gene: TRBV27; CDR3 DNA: TGTGCCAGCAGGGACGGGACAGGCTATAGCAATCAGCCCCAGCATTTT; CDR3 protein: CASRDGTGYSNQPQHF
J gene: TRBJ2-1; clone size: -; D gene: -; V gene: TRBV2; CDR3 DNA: TGTGCCAGCAGTGAAGCGCTTCTAAAGCGCTTAAAGGTCTACAATGAGCAGTTCTTC; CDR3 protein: CASSEALLKRLKVYNEQFF
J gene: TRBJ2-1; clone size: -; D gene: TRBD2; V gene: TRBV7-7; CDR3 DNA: TGTGCCAGCAGCCCGGGACTAGCGGGTATCGATGAGCAGTTCTTC; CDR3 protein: CASSPGLAGIDEQFF
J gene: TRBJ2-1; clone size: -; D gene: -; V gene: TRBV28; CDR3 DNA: TGTGCCAGCAGTAGGGGGGGGGACTACAATGAGCAGTTCTTC; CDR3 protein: CASSRGGDYNEQFF
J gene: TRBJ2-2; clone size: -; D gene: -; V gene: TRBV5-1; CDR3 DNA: TGCGCCAGCACCCAGGACATGTTCCCCGGGGAGCTGTTTTTT; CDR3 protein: CASTQDMFPGELFF
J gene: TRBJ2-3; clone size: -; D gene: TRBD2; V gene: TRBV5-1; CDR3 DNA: TGCGCCAGCAGCAGGACGACTAGCGGGGACACAGATACGCAGTATTTT; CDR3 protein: CASSRTTSGDTDTQYF
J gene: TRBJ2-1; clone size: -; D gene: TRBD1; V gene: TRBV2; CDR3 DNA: TGTGCCAGCAGTGAACAAGGGACAGGGGTTGATGAGCAGTTCTTC; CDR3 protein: CASSEQGTGVDEQFF
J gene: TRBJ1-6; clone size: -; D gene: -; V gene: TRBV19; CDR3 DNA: TGTGCCGGGCAGGGTGGCGAATTACCCCTCCACTTT; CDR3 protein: CAGQGGELPLHF
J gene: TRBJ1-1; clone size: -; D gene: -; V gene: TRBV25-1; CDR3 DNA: TGTGCCAGCACCCGAAGGGAGGGACACAACACTGAAGCTTTCTTT; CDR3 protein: CASTRREGHNTEAFF
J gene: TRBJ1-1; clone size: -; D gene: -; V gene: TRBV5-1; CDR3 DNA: TGCGCCAGCAGCTTGAATTCGGGGTACGACACTGAAGCTTTCTTT; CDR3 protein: CASSLNSGYDTEAFF
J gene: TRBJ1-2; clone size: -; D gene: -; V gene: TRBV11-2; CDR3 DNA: TGTGCCAGCAGCTTAGATCCAGGGTATGGCGGCTACACCTTC; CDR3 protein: CASSLDPGYGGYTF
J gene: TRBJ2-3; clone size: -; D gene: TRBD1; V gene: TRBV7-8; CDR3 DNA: TGTGCCAGCAGCCCCGTGGGGACAGGGGTTACAGATACGCAGTATTTT; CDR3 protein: CASSPVGTGVTDTQYF
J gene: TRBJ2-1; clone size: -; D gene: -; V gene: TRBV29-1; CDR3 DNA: TGCAGCGTTGAAATTCTCAGGGGGGAGAACAATGAGCAGTTCTTC; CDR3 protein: CSVEILRGENNEQFF
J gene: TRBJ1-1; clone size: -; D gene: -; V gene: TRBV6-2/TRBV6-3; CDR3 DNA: TGTGCCAGCAGTCAGATAACTGAAGCTTTCTTT; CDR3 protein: CASSQITEAFF
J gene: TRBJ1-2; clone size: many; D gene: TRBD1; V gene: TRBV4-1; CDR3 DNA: TGCGCCAGCAGCCAATCCGCTAACACAGGGGCGTACTATGGCTACACCTTC; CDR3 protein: CASSQSANTGAYYGYTF
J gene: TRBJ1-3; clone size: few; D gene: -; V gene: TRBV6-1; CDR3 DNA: TGTGCCAGCAGTGACGCTACCCTGGGAGGTACTGGAAACACCATATATTTT; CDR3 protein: CASSDATLGGTGNTIYF
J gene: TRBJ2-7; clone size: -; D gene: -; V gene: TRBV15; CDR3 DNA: TGTGCCACCAGCAGAGATCTACGAGCGGGCACCTTGAAGCAGTACTTC; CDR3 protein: CATSRDLRAGTLKQYF